This TCR beta chain was found in a study of blood T cells in healthy people across ages. Together with a sample-barcoded 5' primer, a J-beta primer mix was included in a second PCR lasting about 6 to 11 cycles. With 12 random nucleotides, a template-switch adaptor tagged each individual cDNA molecule. TCRdb re-derived calls from the 5' RACE reads in MiXCR, one entry per CDR3 protein. This sample carries over 950,000 distinct CDR3 sequences, roughly two fifths of them seen once, and the ten largest clones take around 13%. Findings and limits, study-wide: As age increased, TCR beta diversity per million T cells fell in a roughly linear fashion.

This clonotype came up a few times. Its antigen is unknown. This CDR3 spans 16 amino acids. The germline V gene encodes CDR1 KGHDR and CDR2 SFDVKD. The junction had 8 bases not matched to a gene; V was cut back by 3 bases and J by 4 bases. The rearrangement links TRBV24-1 to TRBJ1-2; 9 bases align to TRBD1. This clonotype was obtained from a man between 18 and 29 years old in good health. The sequencing input was blood. The CDR3 DNA is TGTGCCACCAGTGATGGTACAGGGGGCGGAATCTATGGCTACACCTTC. Amino acid sequence: CATSDGTGGGIYGYTF.